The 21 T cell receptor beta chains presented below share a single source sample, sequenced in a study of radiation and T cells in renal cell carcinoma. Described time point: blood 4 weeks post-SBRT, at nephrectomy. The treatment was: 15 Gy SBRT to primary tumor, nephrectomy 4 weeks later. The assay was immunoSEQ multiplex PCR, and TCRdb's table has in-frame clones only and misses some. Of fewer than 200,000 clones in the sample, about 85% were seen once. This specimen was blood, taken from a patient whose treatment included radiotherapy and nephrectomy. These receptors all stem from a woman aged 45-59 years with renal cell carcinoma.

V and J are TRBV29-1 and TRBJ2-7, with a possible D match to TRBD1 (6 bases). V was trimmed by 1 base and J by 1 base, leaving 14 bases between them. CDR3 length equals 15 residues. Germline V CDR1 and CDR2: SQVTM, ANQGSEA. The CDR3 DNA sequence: TGCAGCGTTGAAGTTCAGGGGCTAGTTTCCTACGAGCAGTACTTC. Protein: CSVEVQGLVSYEQYF.

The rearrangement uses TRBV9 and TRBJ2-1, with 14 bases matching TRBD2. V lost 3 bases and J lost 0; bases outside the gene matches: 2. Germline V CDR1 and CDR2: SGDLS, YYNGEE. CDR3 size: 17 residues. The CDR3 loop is CASSATSGGASYNEQFF. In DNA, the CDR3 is TGTGCCAGCAGCGCGACTAGCGGGGGGGCCTCCTACAATGAGCAGTTCTTC.

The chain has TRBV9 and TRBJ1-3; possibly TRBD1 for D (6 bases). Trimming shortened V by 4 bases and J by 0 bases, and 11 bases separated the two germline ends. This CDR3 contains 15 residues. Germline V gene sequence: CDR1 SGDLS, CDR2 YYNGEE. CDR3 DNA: TGTGCCAGCAGCCTTTCAGGGGCCTCTGGAAACACCATATATTTT. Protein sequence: CASSLSGASGNTIYF.

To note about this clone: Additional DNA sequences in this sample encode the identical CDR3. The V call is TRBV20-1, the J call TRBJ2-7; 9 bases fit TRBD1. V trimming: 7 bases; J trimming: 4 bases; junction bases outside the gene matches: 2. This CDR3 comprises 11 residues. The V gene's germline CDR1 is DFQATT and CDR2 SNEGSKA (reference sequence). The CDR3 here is CSVTGGYEQYF. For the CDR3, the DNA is TGCAGTGTGACAGGGGGATACGAGCAGTACTTC.

The CDR3 spells CASSQDGRAVTDTQYF. The CDR3 DNA reads TGCGCCAGCAGCCAAGATGGCAGGGCGGTCACAGATACGCAGTATTTT. The rearrangement uses TRBV4-3 and TRBJ2-3, with a possible D match to TRBD1 (5 bases). This CDR3 region has 16 residues. CDR1 LGHNA and CDR2 YSLEER come from the germline V gene. Trimming cost V 0 bases and J 2 bases, with 12 bases left between them.

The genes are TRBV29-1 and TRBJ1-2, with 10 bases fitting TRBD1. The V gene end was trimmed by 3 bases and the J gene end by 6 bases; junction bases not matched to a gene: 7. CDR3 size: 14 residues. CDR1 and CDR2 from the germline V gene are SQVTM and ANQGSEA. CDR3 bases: TGCAGCGTTGAGTTGGACAGGGGGTTGGATGGCTACACCTTC. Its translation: CSVELDRGLDGYTF.

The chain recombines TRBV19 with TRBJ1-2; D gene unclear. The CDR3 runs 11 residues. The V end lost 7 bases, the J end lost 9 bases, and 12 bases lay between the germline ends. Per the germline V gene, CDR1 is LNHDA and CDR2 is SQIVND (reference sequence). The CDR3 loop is CASTDIWSYTF. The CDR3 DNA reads TGTGCCAGTACGGATATTTGGAGCTACACCTTC.

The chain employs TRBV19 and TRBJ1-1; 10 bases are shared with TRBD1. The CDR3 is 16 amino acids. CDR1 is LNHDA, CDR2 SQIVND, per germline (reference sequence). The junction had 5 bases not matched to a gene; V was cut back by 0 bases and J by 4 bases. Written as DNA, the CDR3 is TGTGCCAGTAGTATAGAGACAGGGGGCTTAGCCACTGAAGCTTTCTTT. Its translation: CASSIETGGLATEAFF.

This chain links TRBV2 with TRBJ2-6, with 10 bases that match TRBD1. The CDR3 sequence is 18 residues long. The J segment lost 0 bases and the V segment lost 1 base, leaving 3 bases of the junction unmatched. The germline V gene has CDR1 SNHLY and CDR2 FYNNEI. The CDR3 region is CASSEEGTGVSGANVLTF. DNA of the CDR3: TGTGCCAGCAGTGAAGAAGGGACAGGGGTCTCTGGGGCCAACGTCCTGACTTTC.

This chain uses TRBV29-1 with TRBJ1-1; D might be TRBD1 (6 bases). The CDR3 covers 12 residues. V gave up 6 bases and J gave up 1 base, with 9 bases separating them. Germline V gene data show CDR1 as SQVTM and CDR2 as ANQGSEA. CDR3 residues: CSVLQGNTEAFF. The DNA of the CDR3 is TGCAGCGTCCTACAGGGGAACACTGAAGCTTTCTTT. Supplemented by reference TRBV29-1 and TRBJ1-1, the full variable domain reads SAVISQKPSRDICQRGTSLTIQCQVDSQVTMMFWYRQQPGQSLTLIATANQGSEATYESGFVIDKFPISRPNLTFSTLTVSNMSPEDSSIYLCSVLQGNTEAFFGQGTRLTVV.

CDR3 coding DNA: TGTGCCAGCAATCAATGGGGGCGTGCTACTGAAGCTTTCTTT. Residues: CASNQWGRATEAFF. The J gene is TRBJ1-1, the V gene TRBV5-8, with a tentative D call TRBD1 (6 bases). The germline CDR1 and CDR2 sequences are SGHTS and YDEGEE. This CDR3 has 14 amino acids. V gave up 6 bases and J gave up 5 bases, with 17 bases separating them.

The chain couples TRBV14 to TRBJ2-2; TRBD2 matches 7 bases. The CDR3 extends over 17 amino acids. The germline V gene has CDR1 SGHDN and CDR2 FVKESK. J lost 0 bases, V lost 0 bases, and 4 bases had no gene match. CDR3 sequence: CASSQDTLAANTGELFF. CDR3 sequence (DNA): TGTGCCAGCAGCCAAGATACCCTAGCGGCGAACACCGGGGAGCTGTTTTTT.

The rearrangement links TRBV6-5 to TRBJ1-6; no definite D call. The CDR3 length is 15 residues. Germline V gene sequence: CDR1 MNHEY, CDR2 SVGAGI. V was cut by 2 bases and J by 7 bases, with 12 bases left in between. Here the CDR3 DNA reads TGTGCCAGCAGTTACCGAGGGTCTCCAAATTCACCCCTCCACTTT. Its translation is CASSYRGSPNSPLHF.

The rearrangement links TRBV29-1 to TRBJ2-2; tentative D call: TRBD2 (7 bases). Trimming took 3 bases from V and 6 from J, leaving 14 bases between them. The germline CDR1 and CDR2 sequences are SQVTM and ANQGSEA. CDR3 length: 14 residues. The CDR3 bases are TGCAGCGTTGAGGGGGGGCCTGAGGCCGGGGAGCTGTTTTTT. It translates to CSVEGGPEAGELFF.

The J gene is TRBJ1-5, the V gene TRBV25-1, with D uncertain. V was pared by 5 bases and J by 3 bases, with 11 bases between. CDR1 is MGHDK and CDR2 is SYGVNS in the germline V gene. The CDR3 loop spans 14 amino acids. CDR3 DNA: TGTGCCAGCAGTTCACGGAGTTCCAATCAGCCCCAGCATTTT. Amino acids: CASSSRSSNQPQHF.

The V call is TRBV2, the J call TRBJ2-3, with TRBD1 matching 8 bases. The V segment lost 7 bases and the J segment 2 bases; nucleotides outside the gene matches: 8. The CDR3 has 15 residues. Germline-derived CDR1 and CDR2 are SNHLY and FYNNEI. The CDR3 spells CASKLDRDVTDTQYF. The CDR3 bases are TGTGCCAGCAAACTGGACAGGGATGTCACAGATACGCAGTATTTT.

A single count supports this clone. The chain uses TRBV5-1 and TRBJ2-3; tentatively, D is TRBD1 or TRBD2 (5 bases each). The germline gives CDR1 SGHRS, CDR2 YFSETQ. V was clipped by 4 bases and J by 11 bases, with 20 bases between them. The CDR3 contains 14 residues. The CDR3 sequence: CASSEGVAGFGQYF. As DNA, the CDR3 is TGCGCCAGCAGCGAGGGCGTGGCAGGGTTTGGGCAGTATTTT.

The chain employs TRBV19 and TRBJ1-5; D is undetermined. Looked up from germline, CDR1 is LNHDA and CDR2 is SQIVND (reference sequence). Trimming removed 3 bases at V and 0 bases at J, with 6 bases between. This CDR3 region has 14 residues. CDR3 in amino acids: CASSISVSNQPQHF. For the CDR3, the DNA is TGTGCCAGTAGTATCTCGGTTAGCAATCAGCCCCAGCATTTT.

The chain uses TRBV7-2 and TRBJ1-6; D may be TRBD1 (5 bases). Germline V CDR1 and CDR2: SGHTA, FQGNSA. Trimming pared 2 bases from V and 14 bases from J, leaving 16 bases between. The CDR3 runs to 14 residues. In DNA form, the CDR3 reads TGTGCCAGCAGCTTACTAAGGGACTTAGGGACCCTCCACTTT. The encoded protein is CASSLLRDLGTLHF.

The CDR3 loop reads CASSQGGTGDVGTEAFF. The CDR3 nucleotides are TGCGCCAGCAGCCAAGGTGGTACAGGGGATGTAGGTACTGAAGCTTTCTTT. This chain connects TRBV4-3 to TRBJ1-1; 7 nucleotides align to TRBD1. V lost 1 base and J lost 5; bases outside the gene matches: 13. Germline V lookup: CDR1 LGHNA, CDR2 YSLEER. CDR3 length: 17 amino acids.

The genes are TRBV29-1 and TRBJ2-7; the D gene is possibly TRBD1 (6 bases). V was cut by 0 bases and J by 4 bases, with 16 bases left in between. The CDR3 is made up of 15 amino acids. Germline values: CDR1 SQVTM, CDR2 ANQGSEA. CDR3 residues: CSVEEGTQKQYEQYF. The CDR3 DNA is TGCAGCGTTGAAGAAGGGACACAGAAACAATACGAGCAGTACTTC.